This T cell receptor (beta chain) originates from a study of CD8 T cells in ankylosing spondylitis. Study findings and constraints: Disease-linked clones reportedly concentrated significantly in matched ankylosing spondylitis synovial fluid. Among TCR beta sequences, a motif of several highly homologous variants appeared characteristic of ankylosing spondylitis blood. Earlier reports found some motif variants in synovial fluid and blood in reactive arthritis.

Remarks on this clonotype: Its matching antigen is unknown.

TCR beta libraries were made by quantitative 5'-RACE with molecular barcodes. Via MiXCR, TCRdb re-called the 5' RACE reads, giving one row per CDR3 protein. The sample yields around 340,000 distinct CDR3 sequences, 20% to 25% seen once. This CDR3 comprises 17 residues. V was shortened by 7 bases and J by 0 bases, with 19 bases between the two germline ends. CDR1 and CDR2 from the germline V gene are MNHNS and SASEGT. The sample comprised blood, either unsorted or a sorted T cell fraction (not recorded which). This rearrangement joins TRBV6-1 to TRBJ1-3; maybe TRBD1 (6 bases). The TCR sequence derives from a male donor with ankylosing spondylitis or in good health (not recorded which). CDR3 DNA: TGTGCCAGCAACTACGGGTTGGGGGGCCTCTCTGGAAACACCATATATTTT. Translated: CASNYGLGGLSGNTIYF.